This TCR beta chain was recovered during a study of sequential checkpoint blockade in melanoma. Study-level background: Arm A got nivolumab then ipilimumab; arm B the reverse, 1:1.

Sequencing used immunoSEQ multiplex PCR; TCRdb keeps in-frame clones, though not all of them. The table shows tens of thousands of clones, with approximately 68% occurring only once. This sample's treatment: randomized to nivolumab then ipilimumab (arm A) or the reverse (arm B). DNA-damaging chemotherapy had not been given to any patient beforehand. PBMC sorting kept live CD3+CD8+ cells without CD19 or CD56. This clone was detected once. This CDR3 is built from 16 residues. V was trimmed by 5 bases and J by 0 bases, leaving 15 bases between them. The germline V gene has CDR1 SGHTA and CDR2 FQGNSA. The chain is built from TRBV7-2 and TRBJ2-3, with no clear D. The source of this sequence is a human donor with melanoma. The sample consisted of CD8+ T cells sorted from blood (inferred from file names), taken from a patient given nivolumab and ipilimumab in sequence. CDR3: CASSPMAATSTDTQYF. In nucleotides, the CDR3 is TGTGCCAGCAGCCCAATGGCAGCGACTAGCACAGATACGCAGTATTTT.